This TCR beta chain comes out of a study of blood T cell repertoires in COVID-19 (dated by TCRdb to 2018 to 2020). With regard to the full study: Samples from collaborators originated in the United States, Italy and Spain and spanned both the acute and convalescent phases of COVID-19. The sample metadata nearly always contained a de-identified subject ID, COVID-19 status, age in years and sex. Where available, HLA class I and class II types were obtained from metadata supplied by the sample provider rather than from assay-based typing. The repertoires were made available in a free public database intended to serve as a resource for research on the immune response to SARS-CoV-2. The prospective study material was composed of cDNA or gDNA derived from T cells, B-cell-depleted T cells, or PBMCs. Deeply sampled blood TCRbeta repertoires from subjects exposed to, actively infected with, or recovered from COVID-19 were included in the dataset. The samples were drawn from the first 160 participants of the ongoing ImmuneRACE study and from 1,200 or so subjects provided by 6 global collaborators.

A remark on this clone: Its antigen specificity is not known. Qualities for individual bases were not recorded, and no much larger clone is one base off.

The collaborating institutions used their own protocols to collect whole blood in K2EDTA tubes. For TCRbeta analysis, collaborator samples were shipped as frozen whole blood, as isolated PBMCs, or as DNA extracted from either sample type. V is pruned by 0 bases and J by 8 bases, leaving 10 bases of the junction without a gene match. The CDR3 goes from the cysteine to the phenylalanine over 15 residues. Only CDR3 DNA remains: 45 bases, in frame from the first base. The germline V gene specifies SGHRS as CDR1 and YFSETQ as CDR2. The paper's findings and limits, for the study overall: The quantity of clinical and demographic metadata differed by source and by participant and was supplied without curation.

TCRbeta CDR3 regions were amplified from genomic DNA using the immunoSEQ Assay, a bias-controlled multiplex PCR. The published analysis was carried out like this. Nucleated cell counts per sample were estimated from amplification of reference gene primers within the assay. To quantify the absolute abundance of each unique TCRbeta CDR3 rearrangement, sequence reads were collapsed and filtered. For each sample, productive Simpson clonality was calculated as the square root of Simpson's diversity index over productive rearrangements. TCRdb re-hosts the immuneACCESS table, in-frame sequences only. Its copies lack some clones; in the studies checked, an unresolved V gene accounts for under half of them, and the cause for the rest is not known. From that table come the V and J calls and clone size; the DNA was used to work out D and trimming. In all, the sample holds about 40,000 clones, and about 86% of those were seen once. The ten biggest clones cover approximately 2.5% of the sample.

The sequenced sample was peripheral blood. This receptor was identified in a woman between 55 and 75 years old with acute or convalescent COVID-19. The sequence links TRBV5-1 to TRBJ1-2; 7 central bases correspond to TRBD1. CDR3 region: CASSLDPTGAGGYTF. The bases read TGCGCCAGCAGCTTGGACCCTACAGGGGCAGGAGGCTACACCTTC.